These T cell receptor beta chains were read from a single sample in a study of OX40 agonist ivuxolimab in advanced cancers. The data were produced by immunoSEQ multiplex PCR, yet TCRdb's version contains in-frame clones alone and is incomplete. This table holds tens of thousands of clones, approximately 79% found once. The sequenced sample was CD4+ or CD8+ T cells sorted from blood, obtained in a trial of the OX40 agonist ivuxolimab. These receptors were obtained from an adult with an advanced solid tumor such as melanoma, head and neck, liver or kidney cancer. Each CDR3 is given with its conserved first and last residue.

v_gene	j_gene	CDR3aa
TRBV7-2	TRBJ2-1	CASSPPRGSSYNEQFF
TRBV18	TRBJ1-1	CASSPPVGGGGEAFF
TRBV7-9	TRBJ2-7	CASSPHVKQGGDYEQYF
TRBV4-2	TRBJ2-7	CASSQGQGDYEQYF
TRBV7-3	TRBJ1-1	CASSSQGAGTEAFF
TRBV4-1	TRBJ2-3	CASSQDWGTSGTTDTQYF
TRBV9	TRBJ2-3	CASSGINKDTQYF
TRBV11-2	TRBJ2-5	CASSPLAGGRETQYF
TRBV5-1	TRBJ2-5	CASSLEGLGFVQTQYF
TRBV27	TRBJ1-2	CASSLFSLGLSGYTF
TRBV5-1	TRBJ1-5	CASSLGDRVGQPQHF
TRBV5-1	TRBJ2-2	CASSSLAGANTGELFF
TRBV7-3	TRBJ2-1	CASSTTGTGGYNEQFF
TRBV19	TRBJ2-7	CASSQVGGSNEQYF
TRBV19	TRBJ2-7	CASSMVRSSYEQYF
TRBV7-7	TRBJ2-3	CASSPTRETDTQYF
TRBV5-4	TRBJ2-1	CASSLEAVNEQFF
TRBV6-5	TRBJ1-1	CASSFSLAVNTEAFF
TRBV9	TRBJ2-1	CASSQQIGSVSYNEQFF
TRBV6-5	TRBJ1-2	CASSGGRGSNYGYTF
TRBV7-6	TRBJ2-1	CASSPRQGNEQFF
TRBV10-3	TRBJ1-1	CAISEWQKNTEAFF
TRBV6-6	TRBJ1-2	CASIPEAGSYGYTF
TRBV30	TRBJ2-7	CAWSVLNSQIYEQYF
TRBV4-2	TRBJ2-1	CASSQVEIGEQFF
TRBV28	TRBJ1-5	CASLDRGHSNQPQHF
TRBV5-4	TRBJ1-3	CASTVGGRRNTIYF
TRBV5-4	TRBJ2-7	CASSLDRGQQYF
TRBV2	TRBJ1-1	CASRDRGWGQQNTEAFF